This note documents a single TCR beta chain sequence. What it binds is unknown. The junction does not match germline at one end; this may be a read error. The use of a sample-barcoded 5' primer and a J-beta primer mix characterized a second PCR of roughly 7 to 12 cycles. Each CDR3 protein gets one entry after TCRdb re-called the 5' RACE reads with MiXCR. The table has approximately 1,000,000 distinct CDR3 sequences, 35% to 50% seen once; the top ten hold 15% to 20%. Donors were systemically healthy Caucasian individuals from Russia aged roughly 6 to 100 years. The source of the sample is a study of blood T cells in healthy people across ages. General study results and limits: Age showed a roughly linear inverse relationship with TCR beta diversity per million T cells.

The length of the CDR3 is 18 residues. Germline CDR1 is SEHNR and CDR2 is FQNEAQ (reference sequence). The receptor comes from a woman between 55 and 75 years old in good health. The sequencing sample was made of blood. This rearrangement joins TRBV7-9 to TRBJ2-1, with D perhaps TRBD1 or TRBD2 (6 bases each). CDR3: CAGSLARGGNRRGNEQFF. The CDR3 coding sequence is TGTGCCGGCAGCTTAGCCCGAGGGGGGAACCGGAGGGGCAATGAGCAGTTCTTC.